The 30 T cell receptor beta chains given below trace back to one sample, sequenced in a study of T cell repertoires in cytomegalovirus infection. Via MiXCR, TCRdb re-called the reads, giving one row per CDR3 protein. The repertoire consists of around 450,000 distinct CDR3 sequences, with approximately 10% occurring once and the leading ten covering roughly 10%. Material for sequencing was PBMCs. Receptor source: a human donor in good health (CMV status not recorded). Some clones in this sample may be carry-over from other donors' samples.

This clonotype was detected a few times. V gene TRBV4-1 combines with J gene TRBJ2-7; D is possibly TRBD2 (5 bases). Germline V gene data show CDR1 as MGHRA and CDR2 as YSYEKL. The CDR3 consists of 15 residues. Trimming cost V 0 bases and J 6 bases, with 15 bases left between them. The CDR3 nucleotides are TGCGCCAGCAGCCAAGAGCCAGGAGGTTCTCTCGAGCAGTACTTC. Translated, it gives CASSQEPGGSLEQYF.

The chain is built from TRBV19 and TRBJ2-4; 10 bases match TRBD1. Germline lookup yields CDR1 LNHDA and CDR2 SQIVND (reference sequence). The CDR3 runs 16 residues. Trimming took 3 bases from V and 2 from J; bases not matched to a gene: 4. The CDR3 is CASSMGTGASKNIQYF. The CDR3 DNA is TGTGCCAGTAGTATGGGGACAGGGGCCTCCAAAAACATTCAGTACTTC.

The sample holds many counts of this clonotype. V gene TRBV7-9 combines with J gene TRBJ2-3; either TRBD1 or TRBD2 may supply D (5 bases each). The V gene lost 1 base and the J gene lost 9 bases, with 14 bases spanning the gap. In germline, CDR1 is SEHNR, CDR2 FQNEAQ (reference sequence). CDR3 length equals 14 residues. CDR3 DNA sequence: TGTGCCAGCAGCTTAGGCGGGTCAGGACACACGCAGTATTTT. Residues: CASSLGGSGHTQYF.

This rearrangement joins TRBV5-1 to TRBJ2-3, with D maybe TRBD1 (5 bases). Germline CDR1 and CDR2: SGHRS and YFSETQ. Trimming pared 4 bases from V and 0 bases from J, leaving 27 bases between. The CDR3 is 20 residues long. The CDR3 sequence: CASSRYSRAASLPSTDTQYF. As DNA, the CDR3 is TGCGCCAGCAGCCGATACTCCAGGGCGGCTTCCCTCCCAAGCACAGATACGCAGTATTTT.

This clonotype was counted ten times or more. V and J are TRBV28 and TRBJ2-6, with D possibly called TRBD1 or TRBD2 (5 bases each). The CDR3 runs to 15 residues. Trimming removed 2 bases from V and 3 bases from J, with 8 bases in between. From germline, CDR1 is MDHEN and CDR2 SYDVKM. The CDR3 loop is CASSLGGNGANVLTF. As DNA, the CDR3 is TGTGCCAGCAGTTTAGGGGGAAATGGGGCCAACGTCCTGACTTTC. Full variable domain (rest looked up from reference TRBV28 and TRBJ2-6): DVKVTQSSRYLVKRTGEKVFLECVQDMDHENMFWYRQDPGLGLRLIYFSYDVKMKEKGDIPEGYSVSREKKERFSLILESASTNQTSMYLCASSLGGNGANVLTFGAGSRLTVL.

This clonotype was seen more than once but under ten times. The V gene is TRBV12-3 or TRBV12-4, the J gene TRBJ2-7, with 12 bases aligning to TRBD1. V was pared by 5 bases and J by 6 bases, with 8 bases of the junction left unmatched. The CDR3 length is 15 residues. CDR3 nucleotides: TGTGCCAGCAGTCCGACCGGGACAGGGGGCTTCGAGCAGTACTTC. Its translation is CASSPTGTGGFEQYF.

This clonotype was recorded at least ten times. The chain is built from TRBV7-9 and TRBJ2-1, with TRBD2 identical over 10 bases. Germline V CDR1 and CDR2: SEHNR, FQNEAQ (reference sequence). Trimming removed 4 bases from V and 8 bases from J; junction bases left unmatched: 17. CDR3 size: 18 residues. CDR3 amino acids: CASSWTPAGLAPTYEQFF. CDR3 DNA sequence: TGTGCCAGCAGCTGGACCCCGGCGGGACTAGCGCCCACGTATGAGCAGTTCTTC.

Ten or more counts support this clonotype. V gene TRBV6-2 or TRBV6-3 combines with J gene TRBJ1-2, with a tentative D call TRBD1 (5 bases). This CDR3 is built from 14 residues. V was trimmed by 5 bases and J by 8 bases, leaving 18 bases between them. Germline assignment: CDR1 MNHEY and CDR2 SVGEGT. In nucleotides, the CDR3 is TGTGCCAGCAGTCAACAGGTCCCGTTAGGCGGCTACACCTTC. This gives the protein CASSQQVPLGGYTF.

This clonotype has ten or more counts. As DNA, the CDR3 is TGTGCCAGCAGCTTAAAACGGGGTACAGGGAAGAATGAGCAGTTCTTC. This sequence encodes CASSLKRGTGKNEQFF. The V and J genes are TRBV7-9 and TRBJ2-1; a weak D match, TRBD1 (6 bases). Germline CDR1 SEHNR, CDR2 FQNEAQ (reference sequence). The V and J ends lost 2 bases and 7 bases respectively, with 18 bases between them. This CDR3 comprises 16 residues.

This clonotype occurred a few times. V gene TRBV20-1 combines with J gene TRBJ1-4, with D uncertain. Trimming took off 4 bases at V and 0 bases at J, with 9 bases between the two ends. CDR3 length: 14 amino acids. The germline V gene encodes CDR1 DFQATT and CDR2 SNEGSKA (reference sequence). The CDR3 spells CSATAVATNEKLFF. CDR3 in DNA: TGCAGTGCTACCGCCGTGGCAACTAATGAAAAACTGTTTTTT.

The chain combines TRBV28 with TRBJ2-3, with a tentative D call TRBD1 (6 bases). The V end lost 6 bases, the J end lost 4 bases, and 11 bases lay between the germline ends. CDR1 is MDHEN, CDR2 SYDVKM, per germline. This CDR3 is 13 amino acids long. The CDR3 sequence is CASRLQGSDTQYF. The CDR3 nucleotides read TGTGCCAGCAGACTACAGGGTTCAGATACGCAGTATTTT.

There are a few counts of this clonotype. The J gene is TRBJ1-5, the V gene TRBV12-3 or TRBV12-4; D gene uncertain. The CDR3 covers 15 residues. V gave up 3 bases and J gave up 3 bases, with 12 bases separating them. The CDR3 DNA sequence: TGTGCCAGCAGTTTTGATCGACGGAACAATCAGCCCCAGCATTTT. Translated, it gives CASSFDRRNNQPQHF.

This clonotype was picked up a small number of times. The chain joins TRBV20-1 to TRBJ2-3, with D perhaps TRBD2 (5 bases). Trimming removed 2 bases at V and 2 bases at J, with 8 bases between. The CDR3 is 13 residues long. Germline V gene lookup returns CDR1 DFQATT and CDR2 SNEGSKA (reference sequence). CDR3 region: CSARSRDTDTQYF. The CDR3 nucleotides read TGCAGTGCTAGATCACGGGACACAGATACGCAGTATTTT.

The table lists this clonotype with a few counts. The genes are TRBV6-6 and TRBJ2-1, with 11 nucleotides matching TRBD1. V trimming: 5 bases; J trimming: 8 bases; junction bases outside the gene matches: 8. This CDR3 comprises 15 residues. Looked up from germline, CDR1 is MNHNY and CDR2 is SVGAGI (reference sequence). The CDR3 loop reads CASSGGQGARDEQFF. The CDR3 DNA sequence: TGTGCCAGCAGTGGAGGACAGGGGGCGCGAGATGAGCAGTTCTTC.

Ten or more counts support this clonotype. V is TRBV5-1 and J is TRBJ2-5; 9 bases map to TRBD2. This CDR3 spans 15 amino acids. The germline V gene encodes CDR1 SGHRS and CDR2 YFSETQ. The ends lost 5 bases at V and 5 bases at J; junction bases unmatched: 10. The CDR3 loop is CASSVGSGGHETQYF. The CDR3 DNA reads TGCGCCAGCAGTGTAGGTAGCGGGGGCCATGAGACCCAGTACTTC.

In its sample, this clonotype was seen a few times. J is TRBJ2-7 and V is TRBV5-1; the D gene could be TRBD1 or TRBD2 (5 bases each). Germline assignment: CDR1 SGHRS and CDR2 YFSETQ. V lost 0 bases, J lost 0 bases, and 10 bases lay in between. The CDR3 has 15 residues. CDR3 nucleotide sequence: TGCGCCAGCAGCTTGGATTTTGGGACCTCCTACGAGCAGTACTTC. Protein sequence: CASSLDFGTSYEQYF.

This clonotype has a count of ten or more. The CDR3 sequence: CASGRGQGSAYEQYF. Here the CDR3 DNA reads TGTGCTAGTGGCCGAGGACAGGGGTCAGCCTACGAGCAGTACTTC. The chain carries TRBV12-5 and TRBJ2-7; 9 bases are shared with TRBD1. The CDR3 length is 15 residues. Germline assignment: CDR1 LGHNT and CDR2 FRNRAP. V trimming: 6 bases; J trimming: 2 bases; junction bases outside the gene matches: 8.

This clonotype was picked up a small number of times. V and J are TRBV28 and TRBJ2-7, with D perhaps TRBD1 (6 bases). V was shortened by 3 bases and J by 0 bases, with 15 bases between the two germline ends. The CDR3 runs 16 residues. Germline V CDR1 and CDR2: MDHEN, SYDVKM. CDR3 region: CASSFPRSGDSYEQYF. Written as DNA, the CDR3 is TGTGCCAGCAGTTTTCCTCGGTCAGGGGACTCCTACGAGCAGTACTTC.

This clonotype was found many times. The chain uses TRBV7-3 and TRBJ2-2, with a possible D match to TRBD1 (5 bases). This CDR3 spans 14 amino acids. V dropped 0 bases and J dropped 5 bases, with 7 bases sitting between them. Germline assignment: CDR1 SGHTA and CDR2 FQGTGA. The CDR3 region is CASSLTRATGELFF. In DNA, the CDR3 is TGTGCCAGCAGCTTAACCAGGGCGACCGGGGAGCTGTTTTTT.

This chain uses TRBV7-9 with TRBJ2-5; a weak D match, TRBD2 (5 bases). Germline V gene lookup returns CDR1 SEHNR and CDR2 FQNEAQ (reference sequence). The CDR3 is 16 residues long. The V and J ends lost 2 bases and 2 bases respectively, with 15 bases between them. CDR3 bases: TGTGCCAGCAGCTTAACTAGTGGGGTCCAACAAGAGACCCAGTACTTC. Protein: CASSLTSGVQQETQYF.

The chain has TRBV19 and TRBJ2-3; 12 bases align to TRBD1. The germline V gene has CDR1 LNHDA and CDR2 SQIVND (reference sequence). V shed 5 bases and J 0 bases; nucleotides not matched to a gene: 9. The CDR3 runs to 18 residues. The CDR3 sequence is CASSVSGTGGASTDTQYF. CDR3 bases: TGTGCCAGTAGTGTTTCCGGGACAGGGGGCGCGAGCACAGATACGCAGTATTTT.

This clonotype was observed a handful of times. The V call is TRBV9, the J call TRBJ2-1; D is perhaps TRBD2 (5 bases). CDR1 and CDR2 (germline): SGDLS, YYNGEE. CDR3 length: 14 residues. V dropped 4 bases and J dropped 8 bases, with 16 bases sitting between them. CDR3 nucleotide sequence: TGTGCCAGCAGCTTCACCCAACTAGATCATGAGCAGTTCTTC. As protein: CASSFTQLDHEQFF. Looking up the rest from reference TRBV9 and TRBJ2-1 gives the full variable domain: DSGVTQTPKHLITATGQRVTLRCSPRSGDLSVYWYQQSLDQGLQFLIQYYNGEERAKGNILERFSAQQFPDLHSELNLSSLELGDSALYFCASSFTQLDHEQFFGPGTRLTVL.

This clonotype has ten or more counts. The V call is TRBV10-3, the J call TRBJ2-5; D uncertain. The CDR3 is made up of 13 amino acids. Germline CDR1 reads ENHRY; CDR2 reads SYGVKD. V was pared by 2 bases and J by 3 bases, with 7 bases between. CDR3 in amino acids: CAISEKGKETQYF. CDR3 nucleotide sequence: TGTGCCATCAGTGAGAAGGGTAAAGAGACCCAGTACTTC.

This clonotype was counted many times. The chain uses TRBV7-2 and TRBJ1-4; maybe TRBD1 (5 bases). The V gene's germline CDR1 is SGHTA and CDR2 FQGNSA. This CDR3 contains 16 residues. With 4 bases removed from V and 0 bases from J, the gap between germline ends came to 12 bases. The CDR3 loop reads CASSSSGTATNEKLFF. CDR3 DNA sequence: TGTGCCAGCAGCTCCTCCGGGACGGCAACTAATGAAAAACTGTTTTTT.

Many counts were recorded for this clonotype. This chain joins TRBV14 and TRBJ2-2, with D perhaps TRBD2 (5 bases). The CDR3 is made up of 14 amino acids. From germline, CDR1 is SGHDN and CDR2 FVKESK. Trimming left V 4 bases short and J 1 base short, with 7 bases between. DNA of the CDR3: TGTGCCAGCAGCCTAGCGTGGAACACCGGGGAGCTGTTTTTT. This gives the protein CASSLAWNTGELFF.

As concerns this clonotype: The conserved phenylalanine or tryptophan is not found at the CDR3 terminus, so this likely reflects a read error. This CDR3 reads CSAREAASYEQYC. The DNA for the CDR3 is TGCAGTGCTAGAGAAGCCGCCTCCTACGAGCAGTACTGC. The V and J genes are TRBV20-1 and TRBJ2-7; D is ambiguous. The CDR3 consists of 13 residues. V was pared by 0 bases and J by 0 bases, with 6 bases between. Looked up from germline, CDR1 is DFQATT and CDR2 is SNEGSKA (reference sequence).

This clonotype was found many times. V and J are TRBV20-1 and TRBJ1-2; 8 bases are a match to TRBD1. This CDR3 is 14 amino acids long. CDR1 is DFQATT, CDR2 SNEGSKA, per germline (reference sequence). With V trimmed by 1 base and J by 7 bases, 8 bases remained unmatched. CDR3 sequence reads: CSARGNRGGSGYTF. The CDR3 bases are TGCAGTGCTAGAGGGAACAGGGGGGGAAGTGGCTACACCTTC.

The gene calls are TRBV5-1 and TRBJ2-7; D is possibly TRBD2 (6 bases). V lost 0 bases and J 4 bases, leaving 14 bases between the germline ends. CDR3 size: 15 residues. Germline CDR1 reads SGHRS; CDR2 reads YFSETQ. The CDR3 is CASSLAPGLLYEQYF. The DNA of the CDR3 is TGCGCCAGCAGCTTGGCCCCGGGACTCCTTTACGAGCAGTACTTC.

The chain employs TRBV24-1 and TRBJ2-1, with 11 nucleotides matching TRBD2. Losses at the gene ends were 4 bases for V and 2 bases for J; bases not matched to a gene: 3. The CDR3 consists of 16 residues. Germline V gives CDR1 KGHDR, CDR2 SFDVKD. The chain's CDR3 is CATSETSGTTYNEQFF. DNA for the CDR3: TGTGCCACCAGTGAGACTAGCGGGACGACCTACAATGAGCAGTTCTTC.

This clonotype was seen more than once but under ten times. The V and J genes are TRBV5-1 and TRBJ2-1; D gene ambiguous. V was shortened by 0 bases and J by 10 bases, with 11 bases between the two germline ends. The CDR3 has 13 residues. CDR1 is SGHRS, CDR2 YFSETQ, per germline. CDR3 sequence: CASSLEGFGEQFF. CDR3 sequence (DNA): TGCGCCAGCAGCTTGGAAGGTTTTGGGGAGCAGTTCTTC.